Below, 30 T cell receptor beta chains from the same sample are listed, as sequenced in a study of control samples from healthy donors and cancer patients. Here immunoSEQ multiplex PCR was the method, and the copy in TCRdb shows in-frame clones only, minus some. Among about 95,000 clones listed, 88% were seen once. The sample taken for sequencing was blood. Receptor source: a woman aged 70-85 years in good health.

The V and J genes are TRBV2 and TRBJ1-6; 7 nucleotides align to TRBD1. J gave up 7 bases and V 6 bases, and 9 bases lay outside the gene matches. Germline V gives CDR1 SNHLY, CDR2 FYNNEI. The CDR3 spans 15 residues. The CDR3 protein is CASRVDRDWNSPLHF. The CDR3 region has the DNA TGTGCCAGCAGGGTCGACAGGGATTGGAATTCACCCCTCCACTTT.

The chain joins TRBV15 to TRBJ2-5; D is ambiguous. The V end lost 2 bases, the J end lost 2 bases, and 6 bases lay between the germline ends. The CDR3 sequence is 13 residues long. The germline V gene has CDR1 LNHNV and CDR2 YYDKDF (reference sequence). Here the CDR3 DNA reads TGTGCCACCAGCAGAAGAGCACAAGAGACCCAGTACTTC. Its protein product is CATSRRAQETQYF.

This sequence joins TRBV20-1 and TRBJ2-1; unclear D gene. Germline CDR1 is DFQATT and CDR2 is SNEGSKA (reference sequence). Trimming shortened V by 3 bases and J by 9 bases, and 9 bases separated the two germline ends. This CDR3 region has 11 residues. CDR3 in DNA: TGCAGTGCTAGGGGTAGGTTTGAGCAGTTCTTC. Protein product: CSARGRFEQFF.

This chain joins TRBV19 and TRBJ2-7; 16 nucleotides match TRBD2. The CDR3 is 16 amino acids. Germline-derived CDR1 and CDR2 are LNHDA and SQIVND (reference sequence). V lost 3 bases and J lost 4; bases outside the gene matches: 3. The DNA for the CDR3 is TGTGCCAGTAGTATGGGACTAGCGGGAGGGATGTACGAGCAGTACTTC. This sequence encodes CASSMGLAGGMYEQYF.

The V call is TRBV30, the J call TRBJ1-4; D call uncertain. Germline CDR1 and CDR2: GTSNPN and SVGIG (reference sequence). The CDR3 totals 14 residues. Trimming pared 0 bases from V and 7 bases from J, leaving 12 bases between. The CDR3 protein is CAWSVRLEGEKLFF. As DNA, the CDR3 is TGTGCCTGGAGTGTAAGGCTGGAGGGTGAAAAACTGTTTTTT.

V gene TRBV12-3 or TRBV12-4 combines with J gene TRBJ2-1, with 8 bases matching TRBD1. The CDR3 is 13 residues long. The V segment lost 7 bases and the J segment 7 bases; nucleotides outside the gene matches: 6. The CDR3 region has the DNA TGTGCCAGCAACACCCAGGGGGCGAATGAGCAGTTCTTC. It codes for CASNTQGANEQFF.

The chain links TRBV5-6 to TRBJ1-3; possible D gene TRBD1, 6 bases. Trimming took off 4 bases at V and 8 bases at J, with 19 bases between the two ends. The length of the CDR3 is 15 residues. Germline V gives CDR1 SGHDT, CDR2 YYEEEE. CDR3 sequence (DNA): TGTGCCAGCAGCCGACTACAGGGATTCTCCGACACCATATATTTT. Its translation is CASSRLQGFSDTIYF.

The rearrangement uses TRBV5-1 and TRBJ2-3; TRBD2 matches 16 bases. The CDR3 is made up of 19 amino acids. The ends lost 3 bases at V and 3 bases at J; junction bases unmatched: 10. CDR1 is SGHRS and CDR2 is YFSETQ in the germline V gene. The CDR3 DNA reads TGCGCCAGCAGCTCCACCGGGACTAGCGGGAGGGCCGGGACAGATACGCAGTATTTT. It yields the protein CASSSTGTSGRAGTDTQYF.

V gene TRBV5-6 combines with J gene TRBJ1-1, with no clear D. There are 12 residues in the CDR3. From germline, CDR1 is SGHDT and CDR2 YYEEEE. Trimming cost V 4 bases and J 3 bases, with 7 bases left between them. CDR3 loop: CASSGLDTEAFF. In DNA, the CDR3 is TGTGCCAGCAGCGGCCTTGACACTGAAGCTTTCTTT.

The J gene is TRBJ2-7, the V gene TRBV7-9; no definite D call. This CDR3 has 12 amino acids. V lost 4 bases to trimming and J lost 1 base, with 5 bases between them. Germline CDR1 reads SEHNR; CDR2 reads FQNEAQ (reference sequence). Here the CDR3 DNA reads TGTGCCAGCAGCTCCATATCCTACGAGCAGTACTTC. Translated, it gives CASSSISYEQYF. Based on the CDR3 plus reference TRBV7-9 and TRBJ2-7, the full variable domain is DTGVSQNPRHKITKRGQNVTFRCDPISEHNRLYWYRQTLGQGPEFLTYFQNEAQLEKSRLLSDRFSAERPKGSFSTLEIQRTEQGDSAMYLCASSSISYEQYFGPGTRLTVT.

V gene TRBV29-1 combines with J gene TRBJ1-1; D ambiguous. Trimming took off 7 bases at V and 2 bases at J, with 5 bases between the two ends. The CDR3 has 10 residues. In germline, CDR1 is SQVTM, CDR2 ANQGSEA. The CDR3 here is CSAHNTEAFF. In DNA form, the CDR3 reads TGCAGCGCTCACAACACTGAAGCTTTCTTT.

The rearrangement joins TRBV24-1 to TRBJ2-5; TRBD2 matches at 8 bases. Trimming removed 7 bases from V and 4 bases from J; junction bases left unmatched: 4. The CDR3 sequence is 13 residues long. Germline V lookup: CDR1 KGHDR, CDR2 SFDVKD. CDR3 sequence reads: CATRPREGETQYF. CDR3 DNA: TGTGCCACCAGGCCCCGGGAGGGAGAGACCCAGTACTTC.

The chain has TRBV5-4 and TRBJ2-3, with 9 positions matching TRBD1. The CDR3 runs 17 residues. Per the germline V gene, CDR1 is SGHNT and CDR2 is YYREEE (reference sequence). V trimming: 4 bases; J trimming: 6 bases; junction bases outside the gene matches: 15. Written as DNA, the CDR3 is TGTGCCAGCAGCCCCAGGACAGGGGTTTCCGTTATGGATACGCAGTATTTT. Its protein product is CASSPRTGVSVMDTQYF.

As concerns this clone: One junction end does not reproduce the germline sequence, and a read error may be involved. This chain links TRBV3-1 (or the pseudogene TRBV3-2) with TRBJ1-5; D is unclear. The CDR3 sequence is 9 residues long. Germline V gene lookup returns CDR1 LGHDT and CDR2 YNNKEL (reference sequence). In DNA, the CDR3 is TGTGCCAGCAGAATTTTAGAAGGATTT. Its translation: CASRILEGF.

CDR3 amino acids: CASSRGLAGVIDTQYF. The CDR3 DNA follows: TGCGCCAGCAGCAGGGGACTAGCGGGAGTAATAGATACGCAGTATTTT. This chain uses TRBV5-1 with TRBJ2-3; TRBD2 matches 14 bases. The ends lost 4 bases at V and 5 bases at J; junction bases unmatched: 6. The CDR3 is made up of 16 amino acids. Germline V gives CDR1 SGHRS, CDR2 YFSETQ.

This clone was seen a single time. The chain combines TRBV6-5 with TRBJ1-1, with TRBD1 identical over 7 bases. Germline CDR1 is MNHEY and CDR2 is SVGAGI. CDR3 length equals 14 residues. The V segment lost 6 bases and the J segment 3 bases; nucleotides outside the gene matches: 7. The CDR3 reads CASSIGGAYTEAFF. The DNA of the CDR3 is TGTGCCAGCAGCATAGGGGGCGCGTACACTGAAGCTTTCTTT.

The chain links TRBV3-1 (or the pseudogene TRBV3-2) to TRBJ1-6, with TRBD1 identical over 10 bases. The junction had 2 bases not matched to a gene; V was cut back by 0 bases and J by 9 bases. In germline, CDR1 is LGHDT, CDR2 YNNKEL (reference sequence). The CDR3 length is 15 residues. This chain's CDR3 is CASSQEGQGSSPLHF. DNA for the CDR3: TGTGCCAGCAGCCAAGAGGGACAGGGGAGTTCACCCCTCCACTTT.

This clone was found once. This rearrangement joins TRBV2 to TRBJ2-7, with D hard to call. The CDR3 covers 13 residues. The germline V and J ends were trimmed by 1 base and 0 bases, with 4 bases remaining between them. CDR1 SNHLY and CDR2 FYNNEI come from the germline V gene. CDR3 nucleotide sequence: TGTGCCAGCAGTGAAGACCTCTCCTACGAGCAGTACTTC. Protein: CASSEDLSYEQYF.

Relative to its sample, this clone is medium-sized. This rearrangement joins TRBV6-1 to TRBJ1-1; tentative D call: TRBD1 (5 bases). Trimming took off 3 bases at V and 4 bases at J, with 12 bases between the two ends. There are 14 residues in the CDR3. CDR1 MNHNS and CDR2 SASEGT come from the germline V gene. The CDR3 loop reads CASSDGAPGTEAFF. CDR3 nucleotide sequence: TGTGCCAGCAGTGATGGGGCGCCGGGCACTGAAGCTTTCTTT.

The chain couples TRBV20-1 to TRBJ1-2, with 7 nucleotides matching TRBD1. The CDR3 loop spans 11 amino acids. Germline values: CDR1 DFQATT, CDR2 SNEGSKA (reference sequence). CDR3 DNA: TGCAGGACAGGGTGGGCGGATGGCTACACCTTC. Protein sequence: CRTGWADGYTF.

This clone appeared once. Its ends do not fully match the called genes, so a read error is possible. The chain links TRBV6-5 to TRBJ2-1; a weak D match, TRBD1 (6 bases). This CDR3 has 13 residues. Germline V gene sequence: CDR1 MNHEY, CDR2 SVGAGI. CDR3 sequence (DNA): TGTGCCAGCAGGGGCCCGGACAGCCGGCCCTATGTCTTC. This encodes CASRGPDSRPYVF.

V and J are TRBV5-4 and TRBJ1-1, with D possibly TRBD1 on 5 matching bases. The V gene lost 4 bases and the J gene lost 6 bases, with 16 bases spanning the gap. The germline V gene has CDR1 SGHNT and CDR2 YYREEE (reference sequence). The CDR3 has 14 amino acids. Here the CDR3 DNA reads TGTGCCAGCAGCCCGGGGACGGCTAGGGCTGAAGCTTTCTTT. Translation gives CASSPGTARAEAFF.

The chain couples TRBV5-4 to TRBJ2-1; possibly TRBD2 for D (6 bases). The CDR3 extends over 15 amino acids. Germline CDR1 is SGHNT and CDR2 is YYREEE (reference sequence). Trimming pared 4 bases from V and 4 bases from J, leaving 15 bases between. The CDR3 nucleotides read TGTGCCAGCAGCCCGGTCGGGGGAGGTTACAATGAGCAGTTCTTC. Its translation: CASSPVGGGYNEQFF.

This rearrangement joins TRBV15 to TRBJ2-1, with 12 bases identical to TRBD2. Germline V CDR1 and CDR2: LNHNV, YYDKDF (reference sequence). Trimming cost V 3 bases and J 1 base; bases outside gene matches: 1. The CDR3 consists of 16 residues. The CDR3 here is CATSRTSGSSYNEQFF. The CDR3 nucleotides read TGTGCCACCAGCAGGACTAGCGGGAGTTCCTACAATGAGCAGTTCTTC. The full variable domain, its missing parts supplied by reference TRBV15 and TRBJ2-1, is DAMVIQNPRYQVTQFGKPVTLSCSQTLNHNVMYWYQQKSSQAPKLLFHYYDKDFNNEADTPDNFQSRRPNTSFCFLDIRSPGLGDTAMYLCATSRTSGSSYNEQFFGPGTRLTVL.

CDR3 residues: CASSTLDSNYGYTF. The CDR3 bases are TGTGCCAGTAGTACCCTAGACAGCAACTATGGCTACACCTTC. The chain combines TRBV19 with TRBJ1-2, with D possibly TRBD1 on 5 matching bases. V lost 4 bases and J lost 2, with 11 bases in between. CDR1 and CDR2 from the germline V gene are LNHDA and SQIVND (reference sequence). This CDR3 is built from 14 residues.

This chain joins TRBV4-1 and TRBJ1-4; the D gene is possibly TRBD1 (6 bases). Trimming removed 3 bases at V and 0 bases at J, with 14 bases between. This CDR3 has 17 residues. Germline loops: CDR1 MGHRA, CDR2 YSYEKL. The CDR3 protein is CASSHPPGASTNEKLFF. In DNA form, the CDR3 reads TGCGCCAGCAGCCATCCTCCGGGGGCTTCAACTAATGAAAAACTGTTTTTT.

This chain connects TRBV5-5 to TRBJ2-1; D possibly matches TRBD1 or TRBD2 (5 bases each). CDR1 and CDR2 (germline): SGHKS, YYEKEE (reference sequence). With 3 bases removed from V and 5 bases from J, the gap between germline ends came to 15 bases. The CDR3 runs 15 residues. The CDR3 sequence: CASSWGPAENNEQFF. The CDR3 DNA reads as TGTGCCAGCAGCTGGGGACCAGCTGAAAACAATGAGCAGTTCTTC.

This chain joins TRBV6-5 and TRBJ2-7; 14 nucleotides align to TRBD2. Unmatched junction bases numbered 5, after V lost 7 bases and J lost 3 bases. The CDR3 length is 15 residues. Germline values: CDR1 MNHEY, CDR2 SVGAGI. CDR3 amino acids: CASTGGTSGGYEQYF. In DNA form, the CDR3 reads TGTGCCAGCACAGGGGGGACTAGCGGGGGCTACGAGCAGTACTTC.

The chain uses TRBV6-6 and TRBJ2-3; D is undetermined. There are 13 residues in the CDR3. CDR1 is MNHNY, CDR2 SVGAGI, per germline (reference sequence). Trimming shortened V by 6 bases and J by 3 bases, and 10 bases separated the two germline ends. The CDR3: CASREDGTDTQYF. The CDR3 bases are TGTGCCAGCAGAGAGGACGGGACAGATACGCAGTATTTT.

The chain combines TRBV5-8 with TRBJ2-7; D possibly matches TRBD1 or TRBD2 (5 bases each). Per the germline V gene, CDR1 is SGHTS and CDR2 is YDEGEE. V lost 1 base, J lost 3 bases, and 11 bases lay in between. The CDR3 has 14 amino acids. Here the CDR3 DNA reads TGTGCCAGCAGCTTGAGGGGACGAGTCTACGAGCAGTACTTC. It codes for CASSLRGRVYEQYF.